These T cell receptor beta chains were read from a single sample in a study of OX40 agonist ivuxolimab in advanced cancers. Assay: immunoSEQ multiplex PCR; the TCRdb copy retains only in-frame clones and omits some. In the table there are some 68,000 clones, around 87% of which are singletons. The material was CD4+ or CD8+ T cells sorted from blood, obtained in a trial of the OX40 agonist ivuxolimab. The receptors derive from an adult with an advanced solid tumor such as melanoma, head and neck, liver or kidney cancer. CDR3s include the opening cysteine and the closing phenylalanine or tryptophan. Each record gives: J gene, D gene, clone size, V gene, CDR3 protein, CDR3 DNA. A D gene is named only where the DNA matches it firmly. The size of a clone is reported for some rows only, either as once, few or many, or as a class for expanded clones.

j_call: TRBJ2-1; d_call: NA; clone_size: NA; v_call: TRBV28; cdr3_aa: CASTTALGGTGNNEQFF; cdr3_nt: TGTGCCAGCACCACTGCGTTAGGAGGTACGGGGAACAATGAGCAGTTCTTC
j_call: TRBJ2-1; d_call: TRBD1; clone_size: NA; v_call: TRBV7-3; cdr3_aa: CASSFSSQGAGEQFF; cdr3_nt: TGTGCCAGCAGCTTTAGTAGCCAGGGGGCAGGTGAGCAGTTCTTC
j_call: TRBJ2-7; d_call: NA; clone_size: NA; v_call: TRBV21-1; cdr3_aa: CASSSRTSGKAEQYF; cdr3_nt: TGTGCCAGCAGCAGCCGGACTAGCGGGAAAGCCGAGCAGTACTTC
j_call: TRBJ1-1; d_call: TRBD1; clone_size: NA; v_call: TRBV5-4; cdr3_aa: CASLIQGHTEAFF; cdr3_nt: TGTGCCAGCCTTATACAGGGGCACACTGAAGCTTTCTTT
j_call: TRBJ1-1; d_call: NA; clone_size: NA; v_call: TRBV18; cdr3_aa: CASSPPNRDLVNTEAFF; cdr3_nt: TGTGCCAGCTCACCACCGAACAGGGATTTGGTGAACACTGAAGCTTTCTTT
j_call: TRBJ1-4; d_call: NA; clone_size: NA; v_call: TRBV28; cdr3_aa: CATLPRAGRQTNEKLFF; cdr3_nt: TGTGCCACCCTACCGAGGGCAGGGCGACAGACTAATGAAAAACTGTTTTTT
j_call: TRBJ2-3; d_call: TRBD2; clone_size: NA; v_call: TRBV6-1; cdr3_aa: CASSERAGGPSTDTQYF; cdr3_nt: TGTGCCAGCAGTGAAAGGGCGGGAGGGCCTAGCACAGATACGCAGTATTTT
j_call: TRBJ2-2; d_call: TRBD2; clone_size: NA; v_call: TRBV4-2; cdr3_aa: CASSQEEFAGGRTGELFF; cdr3_nt: TGTGCCAGCAGCCAAGAAGAGTTCGCGGGAGGGCGCACCGGGGAGCTGTTTTTT
j_call: TRBJ1-1; d_call: TRBD1; clone_size: NA; v_call: TRBV28; cdr3_aa: CASSFTGGEDTEAFF; cdr3_nt: TGTGCCAGCAGTTTTACAGGGGGCGAAGACACTGAAGCTTTCTTT
j_call: TRBJ2-3; d_call: TRBD1; clone_size: NA; v_call: TRBV25-1; cdr3_aa: CASSKPGQGEDTQYF; cdr3_nt: TGTGCCAGCAGTAAACCGGGACAGGGTGAAGATACGCAGTATTTT
j_call: TRBJ1-1; d_call: NA; clone_size: NA; v_call: TRBV5-1; cdr3_aa: CATSILSGNTEAFF; cdr3_nt: TGCGCCACCTCCATTTTATCCGGGAACACTGAAGCTTTCTTT
j_call: TRBJ2-3; d_call: NA; clone_size: NA; v_call: TRBV7-2; cdr3_aa: CASSSPPATDTQYF; cdr3_nt: TGTGCCAGCAGCTCACCACCCGCTACAGATACGCAGTATTTT
j_call: TRBJ2-7; d_call: TRBD1; clone_size: NA; v_call: TRBV6-6; cdr3_aa: CASSTQQGMGEQYF; cdr3_nt: TGTGCCAGCAGTACCCAACAGGGGATGGGCGAGCAGTACTTC
j_call: TRBJ2-3; d_call: TRBD2; clone_size: NA; v_call: TRBV9; cdr3_aa: CASSETSGRVTDTQYF; cdr3_nt: TGTGCCAGCAGCGAGACTAGCGGGAGAGTCACAGATACGCAGTATTTT
j_call: TRBJ2-5; d_call: TRBD2; clone_size: few; v_call: TRBV9; cdr3_aa: CASSYRTSDGETQYF; cdr3_nt: TGTGCCAGCAGCTACCGGACTAGCGATGGGGAGACCCAGTACTTC
j_call: TRBJ1-1; d_call: NA; clone_size: few; v_call: TRBV10-3; cdr3_aa: CAISDSLAMNTEAFF; cdr3_nt: TGTGCCATCAGTGACTCCTTAGCTATGAACACTGAAGCTTTCTTT
j_call: TRBJ2-1; d_call: TRBD2; clone_size: NA; v_call: TRBV6-1; cdr3_aa: CASRGGLAVYNEQFF; cdr3_nt: TGTGCCAGCAGAGGGGGACTAGCAGTCTACAATGAGCAGTTCTTC
j_call: TRBJ2-1; d_call: TRBD1; clone_size: NA; v_call: TRBV5-4; cdr3_aa: CASREGGPSSYNEQFF; cdr3_nt: TGTGCCAGCAGGGAAGGGGGCCCGAGCTCCTACAATGAGCAGTTCTTC
j_call: TRBJ2-3; d_call: TRBD2; clone_size: NA; v_call: TRBV7-9; cdr3_aa: CASSLGLAGGTDTQYF; cdr3_nt: TGTGCCAGCAGCTTAGGACTAGCGGGGGGCACAGATACGCAGTATTTT
j_call: TRBJ2-1; d_call: NA; clone_size: NA; v_call: TRBV6-6; cdr3_aa: CASSYLQGDEQFF; cdr3_nt: TGTGCCAGCAGTTACTTACAGGGCGATGAGCAGTTCTTC
j_call: TRBJ1-4; d_call: TRBD1; clone_size: NA; v_call: TRBV2; cdr3_aa: CASSIRQGTNEKLFF; cdr3_nt: TGTGCCAGCAGTATACGACAGGGGACTAATGAAAAACTGTTTTTT
j_call: TRBJ2-1; d_call: NA; clone_size: NA; v_call: TRBV4-3; cdr3_aa: CASSQGPSLYNEQFF; cdr3_nt: TGCGCCAGCAGCCAAGGACCCTCCTTATACAATGAGCAGTTCTTC
j_call: TRBJ2-1; d_call: NA; clone_size: NA; v_call: TRBV5-3; cdr3_aa: CARSLASAGGDEQFF; cdr3_nt: TGTGCCAGAAGCTTGGCGAGTGCCGGGGGCGATGAGCAGTTCTTC
j_call: TRBJ2-5; d_call: TRBD1; clone_size: once; v_call: TRBV6-1; cdr3_aa: CASSETGGEETQYF; cdr3_nt: TGTGCCAGCAGTGAGACAGGGGGCGAAGAGACCCAGTACTTC
j_call: TRBJ2-7; d_call: NA; clone_size: NA; v_call: TRBV19; cdr3_aa: CASSIGQSHEQYF; cdr3_nt: TGTGCCAGTAGTATAGGCCAGTCCCACGAGCAGTACTTC
j_call: TRBJ1-2; d_call: NA; clone_size: NA; v_call: TRBV6-5; cdr3_aa: CASRPTREEGYGYTF; cdr3_nt: TGTGCCAGCAGACCTACCAGGGAAGAGGGCTATGGCTACACCTTC
j_call: TRBJ1-2; d_call: TRBD1; clone_size: NA; v_call: TRBV19; cdr3_aa: CASSRGTGVAYTF; cdr3_nt: TGTGCCAGTAGTCGCGGGACAGGGGTTGCCTACACCTTC